This is a list of T cell receptor beta chains from one sample in a study of blood T cell repertoires in COVID-19. TCRdb's copy holds only in-frame clones and misses some; the assay was immunoSEQ multiplex PCR. The table has under 300,000 clones, 88% seen once; the top ten hold around 0.9%. The sample was PBMCs or T cells enriched from blood (not recorded which). The receptor set was obtained from a woman under 40 who had recovered from COVID-19. CDR3s include the opening cysteine and the closing phenylalanine or tryptophan. Each record gives: D gene, clone size, V gene, J gene, CDR3 protein, CDR3 DNA. The D gene is left open where the match is weak. Size is stated for part of the rows, as once, few or many counts, or as a class when the clone is expanded.

>-|-|TRBV4-2|TRBJ2-7
CASSQDARVTYEQYF
TGTGCCAGCAGCCAAGACGCCCGCGTCACCTACGAGCAGTACTTC
>-|-|TRBV28|TRBJ1-3
CASSGTGQLGTIYF
TGTGCCAGCAGCGGAACAGGGCAATTGGGCACCATATATTTT
>-|-|TRBV27|TRBJ1-3
CASSKYSTGNTIYF
TGTGCCAGCAGTAAATACAGTACTGGAAACACCATATATTTT
>TRBD2|-|TRBV9|TRBJ2-1
CASSGLTSGGYNEQFF
TGTGCCAGCAGCGGCCTCACTAGCGGGGGGTACAATGAGCAGTTCTTC
>-|-|TRBV7-3|TRBJ2-1
CASSLRPRNEQFF
TGTGCCAGCAGCCTACGCCCCCGCAATGAGCAGTTCTTC
>-|-|TRBV3-1/TRBV3-2|TRBJ2-1
CASRGPLLKTGYNEQFF
TGTGCCAGCAGGGGTCCCCTACTCAAGACAGGATACAATGAGCAGTTCTTC
>-|few|TRBV12-5|TRBJ1-1
CASGPDGHTEAFF
TGTGCTAGTGGTCCGGATGGGCACACTGAAGCTTTCTTT
>-|once|TRBV6-5|TRBJ2-3
CASRDRLGGADTQYF
TGTGCCAGCAGGGACCGGCTAGGAGGGGCAGATACGCAGTATTTT
>-|-|TRBV19|TRBJ1-1
CASSISLGGTEAFF
TGTGCCAGTAGTATATCTCTCGGGGGAACTGAAGCTTTCTTT
>-|-|TRBV7-2|TRBJ1-1
CASSRTTNTEAFF
TGTGCCAGCAGCCGTACTACGAACACTGAAGCTTTCTTT
>TRBD1|-|TRBV4-3|TRBJ1-4
CASSQERWTGVNEKLFF
TGCGCCAGCAGCCAAGAACGGTGGACAGGGGTTAATGAAAAACTGTTTTTT
>-|-|TRBV12-3/TRBV12-4|TRBJ1-2
CASSLRGNYGYTF
TGTGCCAGCAGTTTAAGGGGTAACTATGGCTACACCTTC
>TRBD2|-|TRBV11-3|TRBJ2-5
CATPLRAGGVTGTQYF
TGTGCCACCCCTCTGCGAGCGGGGGGTGTCACGGGGACCCAGTACTTC
>-|few|TRBV4-1|TRBJ1-1
CASSPYSGGTEAFF
TGCGCCAGCAGCCCCTACTCGGGGGGCACTGAAGCTTTCTTT
>TRBD1|-|TRBV29-1|TRBJ1-2
CSVEGGQEPYGYTF
TGCAGCGTTGAGGGAGGACAGGAACCGTATGGCTACACCTTC
>-|-|TRBV4-2|TRBJ2-3
CASSQVAEPTDTQYF
TGTGCCAGCAGCCAAGTAGCGGAACCCACAGATACGCAGTATTTT
>TRBD1|-|TRBV28|TRBJ1-1
CASSLTGGSVDFF
TGTGCCAGCAGTTTGACAGGGGGCTCTGTCGATTTCTTT
>-|few|TRBV12-2|TRBJ1-5
CASRPRDRGVQPQHF
TGTGCAAGTCGCCCCCGGGACAGGGGGGTTCAGCCCCAGCATTTT